The 30 T cell receptor beta chains given below trace back to one sample, sequenced in a study of CXCR3-negative and CXCR3-positive naive CD8 T cells. Study observations and caveats: CXCR3-negative naive cells had less hydrophobic TRB CDR3s than did CXCR3-positive naive cells.

These receptors are not linked to any known antigen. In preparing the TRB cDNA libraries, 5' RACE with UMI labels was used. TCRdb re-called the 5' RACE reads; every CDR3 protein appears as one record, without DNA. Listed are about 86,000 distinct CDR3 sequences; approximately 0.82% falls within the top ten. Material for sequencing was naive CXCR3+ CD8+ T cells from blood. Subset given: CD45RO-CCR7+CD27+CD95- naive CD8+ T cells expressing CXCR3 (TNR3+). The receptors were gathered from a human donor in good health. Some clones in this sample may be carry-over from other donors' samples.

The rearrangement uses TRBV12-3 or TRBV12-4 and TRBJ2-7. This CDR3 contains 13 residues. The CDR3 is CASSFSTPYEQYF.

The CDR3 loop is CASSIASRGRNTEAFF. The rearrangement joins TRBV19 to TRBJ1-1; checking the TCRdb D call of TRBD1 is not possible without DNA. The germline CDR1 and CDR2 sequences are LNHDA and SQIVND (reference sequence). The CDR3 is 16 amino acids.

This sequence joins TRBV28 and TRBJ2-1; the D call of TRBD2 rests on TCRdb alone, since no DNA is present to check it. The CDR3 has 19 residues. Germline lookup yields CDR1 MDHEN and CDR2 SYDVKM. The CDR3 sequence is CASSYTPSGGLAGMGEQFF.

This rearrangement joins TRBV12-3 or TRBV12-4 to TRBJ2-3. The CDR3 has 15 residues. CDR3 sequence: CASTLANPAADTQYF.

This chain uses TRBV13 with TRBJ2-7; the TRBD1 assignment by TCRdb is unverifiable without DNA. CDR3 size: 15 residues. CDR1 is PRHDT and CDR2 is FYEKMQ in the germline V gene (reference sequence). The CDR3 region is CASSVMGQGFDEQYF.

The J gene is TRBJ2-7, the V gene TRBV4-1; TCRdb reports TRBD1, a call that lacks DNA to check it against. CDR3 size: 13 residues. Germline V gene lookup returns CDR1 MGHRA and CDR2 YSYEKL. The CDR3 reads CASSQPGAYEQYF.

V usage is TRBV14 and J usage is TRBJ1-1; TCRdb selects TRBD1, and the lack of DNA leaves this call unchecked. The CDR3 loop spans 15 amino acids. Germline V gene sequence: CDR1 SGHDN, CDR2 FVKESK. This chain's CDR3 is CASSHLGQDNTEAFF. Full variable domain (missing parts from reference TRBV14 and TRBJ1-1): EAGVTQFPSHSVIEKGQTVTLRCDPISGHDNLYWYRRVMGKEIKFLLHFVKESKQDESGMPNNRFLAERTGGTYSTLKVQPAELEDSGVYFCASSHLGQDNTEAFFGQGTRLTVV.

V gene TRBV9 combines with J gene TRBJ1-2. CDR1 is SGDLS and CDR2 is YYNGEE in the germline V gene. The CDR3 sequence is 16 residues long. CDR3 amino acids: CASSGLAIGPNYGYTF.

V usage is TRBV20-1 and J usage is TRBJ2-2. Germline loops: CDR1 DFQATT, CDR2 SNEGSKA (reference sequence). The CDR3 is 15 residues long. CDR3 residues: CSARNIDPNTGELFF.

The CDR3 reads CASSKRRAGISYEQYF. The chain carries TRBV21-1 and TRBJ2-7; the D gene TCRdb calls, TRBD2, cannot be checked with no DNA. TRBV21-1 is a pseudogene. The length of the CDR3 is 16 residues.

The gene calls are TRBV15 and TRBJ1-5. Germline V gene lookup returns CDR1 LNHNV and CDR2 YYDKDF (reference sequence). The CDR3 length is 15 residues. This CDR3 reads CATSRDRVSNQPQHF.

This chain uses TRBV9 with TRBJ2-1; the TCRdb D gene call, TRBD1, has no DNA to confirm it. CDR3 length: 14 amino acids. In germline, CDR1 is SGDLS, CDR2 YYNGEE. The CDR3 sequence is CASSVEGFGREQFF.

CDR3 amino acids: CASSFFTDAAPSYEQYF. The V gene is TRBV28, the J gene TRBJ2-7; TCRdb designates TRBD1, a call that cannot be tested without DNA. Germline CDR1 MDHEN, CDR2 SYDVKM. The CDR3 extends over 17 amino acids.

The chain joins TRBV4-3 to TRBJ2-7; without DNA, the TCRdb call of TRBD1 cannot be checked. The germline CDR1 and CDR2 sequences are LGHNA and YSLEER. This CDR3 contains 17 residues. CDR3 loop: CASSQELRGRYSYEQYF.

The CDR3 loop reads CASSSSTHPDTQYF. The gene calls are TRBV28 and TRBJ2-3. Germline values: CDR1 MDHEN, CDR2 SYDVKM. This CDR3 contains 14 residues.

The CDR3 here is CASSTTDNTGELFF. The chain joins TRBV5-6 to TRBJ2-2. CDR1 and CDR2 from the germline V gene are SGHDT and YYEEEE. The CDR3 totals 14 residues. Combining the CDR3 with reference TRBV5-6 and TRBJ2-2 gives the whole variable domain DAGVTQSPTHLIKTRGQQVTLRCSPKSGHDTVSWYQQALGQGPQFIFQYYEEEERQRGNFPDRFSGHQFPNYSSELNVNALLLGDSALYLCASSTTDNTGELFFGEGSRLTVL.

The chain uses TRBV13 and TRBJ1-1. CDR1 is PRHDT, CDR2 FYEKMQ, per germline (reference sequence). The CDR3 sequence is 13 residues long. The CDR3 here is CASSLRATNEAFF.

This chain uses TRBV29-1 with TRBJ2-7. The CDR3 runs 14 residues. Germline lookup yields CDR1 SQVTM and CDR2 ANQGSEA. CDR3 loop: CSVEGNGNGYEQYF.

The rearrangement links TRBV23-1 to TRBJ2-5; lacking DNA, the TRBD1 call made by TCRdb goes unchecked. TRBV23-1 is an ORF, with its function uncertain. CDR3 length equals 15 residues. This chain's CDR3 is CASTSPRDRKETQYF.

The rearrangement uses TRBV7-6 and TRBJ2-2; TCRdb reports TRBD2, a call that lacks DNA to check it against. The length of the CDR3 is 18 residues. Germline V CDR1 and CDR2: SGHVS, FNYEAQ. The CDR3: CASSRLAGGIFGTGELFF. Based on the CDR3 plus reference TRBV7-6 and TRBJ2-2, the full variable domain is GAGVSQSPRYKVTKRGQDVALRCDPISGHVSLYWYRQALGQGPEFLTYFNYEAQQDKSGLPNDRFSAERPEGSISTLTIQRTEQRDSAMYRCASSRLAGGIFGTGELFFGEGSRLTVL.

This chain uses TRBV20-1 with TRBJ2-5; TCRdb outputs TRBD1, but without DNA this stays unchecked. Germline V gene lookup returns CDR1 DFQATT and CDR2 SNEGSKA (reference sequence). There are 14 residues in the CDR3. CDR3 sequence reads: CSPRRQGAGETQYF.

This chain connects TRBV28 to TRBJ1-2; TCRdb's D gene call, TRBD1, goes unchecked for lack of DNA. CDR1 and CDR2 (germline): MDHEN, SYDVKM. CDR3 length: 11 residues. CDR3 region: CASRQGAGYTF.

V is TRBV11-1 and J is TRBJ2-1; checking the TCRdb D call of TRBD2 is not possible without DNA. CDR3 size: 17 residues. Looked up from germline, CDR1 is SGHAT and CDR2 is FQDESV (reference sequence). The CDR3: CASSSPGTSGSAREQFF.

The chain recombines TRBV27 with TRBJ1-1; without DNA, the TCRdb call of TRBD1 cannot be checked. The CDR3 has 14 amino acids. Germline V gene sequence: CDR1 MNHEY, CDR2 SMNVEV (reference sequence). CDR3 in amino acids: CASSLTRVNTEAFF.

Here the CDR3 reads CASSDRDVYEQYF. This chain joins TRBV6-4 and TRBJ2-7. Germline V gene data show CDR1 as MRHNA and CDR2 as SNTAGT. The CDR3 sequence is 13 residues long.

J is TRBJ1-1 and V is TRBV12-3 or TRBV12-4; TCRdb reports TRBD1, a call that lacks DNA to check it against. The CDR3 is 15 residues long. The CDR3: CASSLPFRQPTEAFF.

The chain uses TRBV29-1 and TRBJ1-5; TCRdb's D call, TRBD1, is unchecked because there is no DNA. Germline CDR1 reads SQVTM; CDR2 reads ANQGSEA. This CDR3 comprises 13 residues. The CDR3 loop is CSVRQGFNQPQHF.

This rearrangement joins TRBV6-2 or TRBV6-3 to TRBJ2-1; TCRdb lists TRBD1, though no DNA is available to test this call. Germline CDR1 is MNHEY and CDR2 is SVGEGT. This CDR3 region has 15 residues. CDR3 region: CASRPDRGGLNEQFF.

This chain joins TRBV19 and TRBJ2-3; TCRdb reports TRBD2, a call that lacks DNA to check it against. The CDR3 has 17 residues. Germline V gene sequence: CDR1 LNHDA, CDR2 SQIVND (reference sequence). CDR3 region: CASSGPYFASSTDTQYF. Looking up the rest from reference TRBV19 and TRBJ2-3 gives the full variable domain: DGGITQSPKYLFRKEGQNVTLSCEQNLNHDAMYWYRQDPGQGLRLIYYSQIVNDFQKGDIAEGYSVSREKKESFPLTVTSAQKNPTAFYLCASSGPYFASSTDTQYFGPGTRLTVL.

This sequence joins TRBV7-9 and TRBJ2-5; the TRBD1 assignment by TCRdb is unverifiable without DNA. There are 13 residues in the CDR3. Germline lookup yields CDR1 SEHNR and CDR2 FQNEAQ (reference sequence). The CDR3 loop reads CASSIRQEETQYF.